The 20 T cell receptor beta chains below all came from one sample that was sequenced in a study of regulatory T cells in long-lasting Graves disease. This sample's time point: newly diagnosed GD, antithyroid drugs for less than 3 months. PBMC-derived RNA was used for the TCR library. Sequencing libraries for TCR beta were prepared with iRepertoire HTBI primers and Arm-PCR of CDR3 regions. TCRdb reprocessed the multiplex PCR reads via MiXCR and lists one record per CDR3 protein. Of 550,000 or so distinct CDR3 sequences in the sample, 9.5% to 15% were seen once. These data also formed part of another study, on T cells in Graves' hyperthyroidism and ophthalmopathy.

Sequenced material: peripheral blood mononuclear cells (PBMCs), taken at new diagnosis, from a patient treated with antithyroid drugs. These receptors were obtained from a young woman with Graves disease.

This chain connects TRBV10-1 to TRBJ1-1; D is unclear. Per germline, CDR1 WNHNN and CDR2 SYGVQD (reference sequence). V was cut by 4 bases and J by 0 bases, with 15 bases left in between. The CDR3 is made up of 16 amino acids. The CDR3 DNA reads TGCGCCAGCAGTGGAGGGCGGCCAAATCTGAACACTGAAGCTTTCTTT. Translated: CASSGGRPNLNTEAFF.

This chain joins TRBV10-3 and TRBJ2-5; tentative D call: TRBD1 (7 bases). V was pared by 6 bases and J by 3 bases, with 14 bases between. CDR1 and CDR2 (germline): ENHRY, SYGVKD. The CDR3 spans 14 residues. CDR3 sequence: CAISAGQLKETQYF. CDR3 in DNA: TGTGCCATCAGCGCGGGACAGCTAAAAGAGACCCAGTACTTC.

The CDR3 sequence: CASSLVLRGIATNEKLFF. CDR3 sequence (DNA): TGTGCCAGCAGCTTAGTATTGAGAGGCATCGCAACTAATGAAAAACTGTTTTTT. The genes are TRBV7-2 and TRBJ1-4; D uncertain. There are 18 residues in the CDR3. Trimming took 1 base from V and 0 from J, leaving 15 bases between them. From germline, CDR1 is SGHTA and CDR2 FQGNSA.

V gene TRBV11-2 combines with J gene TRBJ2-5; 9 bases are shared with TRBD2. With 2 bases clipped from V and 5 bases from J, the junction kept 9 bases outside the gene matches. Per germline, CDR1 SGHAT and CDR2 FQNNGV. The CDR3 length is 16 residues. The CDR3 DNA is TGTGCCAGCAGCTTACCCCGGTCTAGCGGGGCGGAGACCCAGTACTTC. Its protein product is CASSLPRSSGAETQYF. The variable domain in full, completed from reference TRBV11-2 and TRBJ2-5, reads EAGVAQSPRYKIIEKRQSVAFWCNPISGHATLYWYQQILGQGPKLLIQFQNNGVVDDSQLPKDRFSAERLKGVDSTLKIQPAKLEDSAVYLCASSLPRSSGAETQYFGPGTRLLVL.

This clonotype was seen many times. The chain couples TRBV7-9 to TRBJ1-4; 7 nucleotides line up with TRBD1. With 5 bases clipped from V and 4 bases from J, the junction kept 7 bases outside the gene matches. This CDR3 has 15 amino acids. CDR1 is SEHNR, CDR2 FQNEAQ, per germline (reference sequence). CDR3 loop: CASSLWTGLNEKLFF. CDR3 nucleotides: TGTGCCAGCAGCCTTTGGACAGGCCTTAATGAAAAACTGTTTTTT.

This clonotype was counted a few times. Here the CDR3 reads CASSPRTDTEAFF. In DNA form, the CDR3 reads TGTGCCAGCAGCCCAAGGACCGACACTGAAGCTTTCTTT. The rearrangement links TRBV5-4 to TRBJ1-1; D is ambiguous. Trimming removed 4 bases from V and 3 bases from J, with 10 bases in between. CDR1 and CDR2 from the germline V gene are SGHNT and YYREEE (reference sequence). The CDR3 has 13 amino acids.

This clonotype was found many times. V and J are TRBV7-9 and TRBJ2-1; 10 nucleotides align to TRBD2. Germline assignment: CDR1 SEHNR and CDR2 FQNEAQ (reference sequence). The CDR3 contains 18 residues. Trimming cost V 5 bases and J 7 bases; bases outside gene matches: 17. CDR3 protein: CASSLLTSGTMTQNEQFF. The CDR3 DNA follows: TGTGCCAGCAGCCTACTAACTAGCGGGACGATGACCCAGAATGAGCAGTTCTTC. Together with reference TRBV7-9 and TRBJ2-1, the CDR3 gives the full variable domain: DTGVSQNPRHKITKRGQNVTFRCDPISEHNRLYWYRQTLGQGPEFLTYFQNEAQLEKSRLLSDRFSAERPKGSFSTLEIQRTEQGDSAMYLCASSLLTSGTMTQNEQFFGPGTRLTVL.

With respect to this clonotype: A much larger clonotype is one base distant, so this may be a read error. This chain's CDR3 is CASSIGGAQPQPF. The CDR3 DNA is TGTGCCAGCTCAATCGGGGGCGCGCAGCCCCAGCCTTTT. V is TRBV18 and J is TRBJ1-5; D may be TRBD1 (6 bases). Germline CDR1 is KGHSH and CDR2 is LQKENI. This CDR3 region has 13 residues.

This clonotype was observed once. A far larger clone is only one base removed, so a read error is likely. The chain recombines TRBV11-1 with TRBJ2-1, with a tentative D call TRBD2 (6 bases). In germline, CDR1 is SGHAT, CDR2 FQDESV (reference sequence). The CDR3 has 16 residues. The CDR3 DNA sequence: TGTGCCAACAGCTTAGGAGGGTCCCGTGGCTTGAGTCGGCAGTTCTTC. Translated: CANSLGGSRGLSRQFF.

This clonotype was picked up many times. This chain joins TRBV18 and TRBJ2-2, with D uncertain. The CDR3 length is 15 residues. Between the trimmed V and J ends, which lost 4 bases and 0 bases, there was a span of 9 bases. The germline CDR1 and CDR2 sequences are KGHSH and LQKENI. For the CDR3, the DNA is TGTGCCAGCTCACTTGAAGTCGCGAACACCGGGGAGCTGTTTTTT. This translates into CASSLEVANTGELFF.

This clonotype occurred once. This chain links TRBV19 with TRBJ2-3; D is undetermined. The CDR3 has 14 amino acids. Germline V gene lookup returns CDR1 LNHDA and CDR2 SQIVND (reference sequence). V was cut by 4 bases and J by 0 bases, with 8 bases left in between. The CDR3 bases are TGTGCCAGTAGTAGTGCAGTTAGCACAGATACGCAGTATTTT. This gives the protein CASSSAVSTDTQYF.

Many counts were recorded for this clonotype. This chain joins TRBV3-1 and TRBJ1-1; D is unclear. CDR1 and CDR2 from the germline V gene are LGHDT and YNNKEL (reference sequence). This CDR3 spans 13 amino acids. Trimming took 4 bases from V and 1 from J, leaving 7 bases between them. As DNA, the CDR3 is TGTGCCAGCAGCCTTCACTGGAACACTGAAGCTTTCTTT. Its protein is CASSLHWNTEAFF.

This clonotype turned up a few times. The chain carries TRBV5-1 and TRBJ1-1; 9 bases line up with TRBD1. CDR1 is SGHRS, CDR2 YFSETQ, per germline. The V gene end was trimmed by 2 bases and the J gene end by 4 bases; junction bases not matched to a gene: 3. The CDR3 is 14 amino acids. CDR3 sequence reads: CASSFRDRATEAFF. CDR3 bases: TGCGCCAGCAGCTTTCGGGACAGGGCCACTGAAGCTTTCTTT.

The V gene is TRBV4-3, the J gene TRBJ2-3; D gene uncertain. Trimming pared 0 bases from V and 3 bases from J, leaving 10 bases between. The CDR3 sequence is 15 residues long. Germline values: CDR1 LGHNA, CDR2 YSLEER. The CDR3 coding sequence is TGCGCCAGCAGCCAAGAATTGTTAGGAACAGATACGCAGTATTTT. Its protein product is CASSQELLGTDTQYF.

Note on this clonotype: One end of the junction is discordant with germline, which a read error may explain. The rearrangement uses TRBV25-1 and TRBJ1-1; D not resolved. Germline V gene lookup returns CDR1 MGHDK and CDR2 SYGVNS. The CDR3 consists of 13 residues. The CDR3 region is CASNEGGINEAFF. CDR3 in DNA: TGTGCCAGCAATGAAGGCGGAATTAATGAAGCTTTCTTT.

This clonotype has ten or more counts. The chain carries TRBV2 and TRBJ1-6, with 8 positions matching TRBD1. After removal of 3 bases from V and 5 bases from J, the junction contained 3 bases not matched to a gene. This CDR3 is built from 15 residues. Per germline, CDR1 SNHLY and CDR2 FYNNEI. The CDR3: CASSDWTGNNSPLHF. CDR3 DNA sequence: TGTGCCAGCAGTGATTGGACAGGGAATAATTCACCCCTCCACTTT.

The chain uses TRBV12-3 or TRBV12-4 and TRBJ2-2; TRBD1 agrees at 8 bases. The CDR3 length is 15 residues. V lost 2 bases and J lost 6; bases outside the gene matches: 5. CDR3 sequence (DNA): TGTGCCAGCAGTTTATTTCCGGGACAGGCCGGGGAGCTGTTTTTT. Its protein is CASSLFPGQAGELFF.

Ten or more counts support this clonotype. The DNA for the CDR3 is TGCAGTGCTCTGAGGGATTTTGAGCAGTTCTTC. Residues: CSALRDFEQFF. This chain uses TRBV20-1 with TRBJ2-1; tentatively, D is TRBD2 (5 bases). The length of the CDR3 is 11 residues. Germline-derived CDR1 and CDR2 are DFQATT and SNEGSKA (reference sequence). The germline V and J ends were trimmed by 5 bases and 9 bases, with 11 bases remaining between them.

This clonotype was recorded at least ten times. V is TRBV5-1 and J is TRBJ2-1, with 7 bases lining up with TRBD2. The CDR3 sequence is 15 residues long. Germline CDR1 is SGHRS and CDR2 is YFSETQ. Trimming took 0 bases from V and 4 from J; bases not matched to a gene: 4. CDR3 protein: CASSLASGQYNEQFF. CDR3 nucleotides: TGCGCCAGCAGCTTGGCTAGCGGCCAATACAATGAGCAGTTCTTC.

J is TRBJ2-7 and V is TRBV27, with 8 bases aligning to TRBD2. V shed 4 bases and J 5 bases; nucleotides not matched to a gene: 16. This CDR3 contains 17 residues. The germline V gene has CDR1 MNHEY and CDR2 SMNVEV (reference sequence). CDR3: CASSSRPAGVGLDEQYF. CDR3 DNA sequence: TGTGCCAGCAGTTCAAGACCAGCGGGAGTAGGCTTGGACGAGCAGTACTTC.